Described below is a single TCR beta chain sequence and its context. This sample is drawn from a study of blood T cell repertoires in COVID-19. Profiled with immunoSEQ multiplex PCR; TCRdb holds only in-frame clones, not every one. The sample includes around 160,000 clones, 75% to 90% of them seen just once. Between the trimmed V and J ends, which lost 3 bases and 9 bases, there was a span of 12 bases. The CDR3 totals 13 residues. The source of this sequence is a man aged 18 to 29 with COVID-19, enrolled during active disease. What was sequenced was peripheral blood. The genes are TRBV12-3 or TRBV12-4 and TRBJ2-1; TRBD2 is a possible D gene (6 bases). The CDR3 DNA is TGTGCCAGCAGTTTTCGGGAGAGGGGTGAGCAGTTCTTC. Protein product: CASSFRERGEQFF.